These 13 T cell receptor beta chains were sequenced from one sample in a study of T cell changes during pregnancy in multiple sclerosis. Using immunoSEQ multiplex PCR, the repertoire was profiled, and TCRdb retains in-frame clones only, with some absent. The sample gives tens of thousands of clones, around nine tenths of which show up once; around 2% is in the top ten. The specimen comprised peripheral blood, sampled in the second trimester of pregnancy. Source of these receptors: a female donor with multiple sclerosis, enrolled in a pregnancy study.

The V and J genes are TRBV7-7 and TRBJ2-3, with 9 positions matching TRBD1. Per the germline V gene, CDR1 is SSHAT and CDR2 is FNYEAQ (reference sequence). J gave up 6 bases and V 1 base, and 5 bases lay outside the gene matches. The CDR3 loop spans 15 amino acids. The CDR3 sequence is CASSLGDRALDTQYF. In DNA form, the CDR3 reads TGTGCCAGCAGCTTAGGGGACAGGGCTTTGGATACGCAGTATTTT. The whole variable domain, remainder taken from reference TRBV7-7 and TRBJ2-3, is GAGVSQSPRYKVTKRGQDVTLRCDPISSHATLYWYQQALGQGPEFLTYFNYEAQPDKSGLPSDRFSAERPEGSISTLTIQRTEQRDSAMYRCASSLGDRALDTQYFGPGTRLTVL.

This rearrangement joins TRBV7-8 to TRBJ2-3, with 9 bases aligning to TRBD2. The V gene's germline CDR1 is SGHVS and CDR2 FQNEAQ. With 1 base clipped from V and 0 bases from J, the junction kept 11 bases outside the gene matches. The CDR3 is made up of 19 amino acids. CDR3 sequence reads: CASSLGLSLRGGSTDTQYF. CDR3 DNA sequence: TGTGCCAGCAGCTTAGGCCTATCTTTGCGGGGGGGTAGCACAGATACGCAGTATTTT.

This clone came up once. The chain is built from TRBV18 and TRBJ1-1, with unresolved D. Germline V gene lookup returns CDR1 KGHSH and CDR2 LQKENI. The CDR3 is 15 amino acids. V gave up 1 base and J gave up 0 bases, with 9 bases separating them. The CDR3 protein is CASSPLTGMNTEAFF. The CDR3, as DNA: TGTGCCAGCTCACCACTGACGGGGATGAACACTGAAGCTTTCTTT.

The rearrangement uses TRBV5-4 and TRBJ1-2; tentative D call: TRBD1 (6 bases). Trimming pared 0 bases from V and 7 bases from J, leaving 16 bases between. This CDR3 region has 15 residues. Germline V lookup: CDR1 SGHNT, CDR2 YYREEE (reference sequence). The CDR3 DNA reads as TGTGCCAGCAGCTTGGGGTCCCGGGACATTGGTGGCTACACCTTC. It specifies CASSLGSRDIGGYTF. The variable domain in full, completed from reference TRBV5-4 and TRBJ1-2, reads ETGVTQSPTHLIKTRGQQVTLRCSSQSGHNTVSWYQQALGQGPQFIFQYYREEENGRGNFPPRFSGLQFPNYSSELNVNALELDDSALYLCASSLGSRDIGGYTFGSGTRLTVV.

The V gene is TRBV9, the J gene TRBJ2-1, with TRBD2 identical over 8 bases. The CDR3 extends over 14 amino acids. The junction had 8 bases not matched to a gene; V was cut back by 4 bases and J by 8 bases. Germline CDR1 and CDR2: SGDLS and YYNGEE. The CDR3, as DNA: TGTGCCAGCAGCCCTGGGACTAGTGCCCATGAGCAGTTCTTC. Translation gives CASSPGTSAHEQFF.

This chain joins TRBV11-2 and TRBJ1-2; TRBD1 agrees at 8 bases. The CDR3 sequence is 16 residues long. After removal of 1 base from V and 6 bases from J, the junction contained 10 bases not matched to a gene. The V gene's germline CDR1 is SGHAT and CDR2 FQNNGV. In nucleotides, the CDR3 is TGTGCCAGCAGCTTAGCCCCAGGGGGCGCAAGCAATGGCTACACCTTC. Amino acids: CASSLAPGGASNGYTF.

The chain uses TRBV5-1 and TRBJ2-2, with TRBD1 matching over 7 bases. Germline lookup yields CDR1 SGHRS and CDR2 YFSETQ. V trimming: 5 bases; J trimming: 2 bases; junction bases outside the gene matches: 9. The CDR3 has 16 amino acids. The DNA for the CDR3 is TGCGCCAGCAGGGTGAGGGGACAGTCTAACACCGGGGAGCTGTTTTTT. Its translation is CASRVRGQSNTGELFF. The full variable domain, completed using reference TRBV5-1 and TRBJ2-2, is KAGVTQTPRYLIKTRGQQVTLSCSPISGHRSVSWYQQTPGQGLQFLFEYFSETQRNKGNFPGRFSGRQFSNSRSEMNVSTLELGDSALYLCASRVRGQSNTGELFFGEGSRLTVL.

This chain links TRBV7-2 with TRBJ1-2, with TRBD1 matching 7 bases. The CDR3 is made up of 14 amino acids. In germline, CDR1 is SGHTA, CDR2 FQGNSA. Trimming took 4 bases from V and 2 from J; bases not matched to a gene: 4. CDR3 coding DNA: TGTGCCAGCAGCTACATACAGGGGAACTATGGCTACACCTTC. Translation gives CASSYIQGNYGYTF.

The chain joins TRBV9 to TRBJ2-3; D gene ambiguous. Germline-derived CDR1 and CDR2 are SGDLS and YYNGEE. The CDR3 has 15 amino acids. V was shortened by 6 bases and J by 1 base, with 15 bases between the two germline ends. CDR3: CASTPTAAGTDTQYF. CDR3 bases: TGTGCCAGCACGCCAACCGCGGCGGGCACAGATACGCAGTATTTT. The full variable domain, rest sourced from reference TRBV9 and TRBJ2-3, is DSGVTQTPKHLITATGQRVTLRCSPRSGDLSVYWYQQSLDQGLQFLIQYYNGEERAKGNILERFSAQQFPDLHSELNLSSLELGDSALYFCASTPTAAGTDTQYFGPGTRLTVL.

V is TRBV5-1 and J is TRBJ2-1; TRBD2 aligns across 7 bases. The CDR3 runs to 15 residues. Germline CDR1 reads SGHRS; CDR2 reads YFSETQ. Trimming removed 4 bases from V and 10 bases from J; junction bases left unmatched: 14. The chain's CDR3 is CASSQVASGLGEQFF. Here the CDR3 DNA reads TGCGCCAGCAGCCAAGTGGCTAGCGGTCTGGGAGAGCAGTTCTTC.

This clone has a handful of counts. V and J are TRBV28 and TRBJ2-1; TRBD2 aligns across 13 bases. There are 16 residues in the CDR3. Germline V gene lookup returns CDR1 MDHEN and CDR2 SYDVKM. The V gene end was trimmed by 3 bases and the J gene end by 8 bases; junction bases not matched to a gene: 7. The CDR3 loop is CASSLGLAGPTDEQFF. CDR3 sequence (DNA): TGTGCCAGCAGTTTGGGACTAGCGGGACCCACGGATGAGCAGTTCTTC.

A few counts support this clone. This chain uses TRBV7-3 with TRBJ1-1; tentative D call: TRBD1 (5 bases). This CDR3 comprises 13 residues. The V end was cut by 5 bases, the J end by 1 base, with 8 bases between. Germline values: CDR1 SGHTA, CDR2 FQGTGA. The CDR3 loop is CASSTTGNTEAFF. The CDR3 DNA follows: TGTGCCAGCAGCACCACAGGGAACACTGAAGCTTTCTTT.

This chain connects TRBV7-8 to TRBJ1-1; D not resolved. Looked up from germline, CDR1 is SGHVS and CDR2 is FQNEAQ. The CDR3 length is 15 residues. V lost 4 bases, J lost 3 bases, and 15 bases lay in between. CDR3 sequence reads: CASSSPQRDHTEAFF. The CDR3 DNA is TGTGCCAGCAGCTCACCACAGAGAGACCACACTGAAGCTTTCTTT.